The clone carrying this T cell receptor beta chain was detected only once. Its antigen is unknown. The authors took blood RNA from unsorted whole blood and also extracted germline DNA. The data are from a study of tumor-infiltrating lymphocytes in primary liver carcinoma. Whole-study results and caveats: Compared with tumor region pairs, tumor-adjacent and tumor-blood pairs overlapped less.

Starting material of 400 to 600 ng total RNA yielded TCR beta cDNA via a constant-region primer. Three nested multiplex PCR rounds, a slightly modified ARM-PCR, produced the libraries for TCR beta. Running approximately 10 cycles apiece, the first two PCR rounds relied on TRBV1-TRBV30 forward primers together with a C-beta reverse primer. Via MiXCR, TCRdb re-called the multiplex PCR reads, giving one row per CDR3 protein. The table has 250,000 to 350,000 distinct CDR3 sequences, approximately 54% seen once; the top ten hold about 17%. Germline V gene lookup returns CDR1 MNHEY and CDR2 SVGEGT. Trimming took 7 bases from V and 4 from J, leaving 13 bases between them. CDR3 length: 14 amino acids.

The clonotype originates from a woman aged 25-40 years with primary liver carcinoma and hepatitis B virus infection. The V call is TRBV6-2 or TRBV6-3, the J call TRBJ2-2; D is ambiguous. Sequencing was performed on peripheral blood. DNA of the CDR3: TGTGCCAGCAATTCCTTACCGCTCACCGGGGAGCTGTTTTTT. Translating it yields CASNSLPLTGELFF.